This T cell receptor (beta chain) was sequenced in a study of CD8 T cells in ankylosing spondylitis. Whole-study findings and limits: Previous work reported some of these motif variants in the synovial fluid and blood of reactive arthritis. As reported, disease-linked clones showed significant enrichment in matched ankylosing spondylitis synovial fluid. In ankylosing spondylitis blood, a motif of roughly eight highly homologous TCR beta variants appeared characteristic.

CDR3 length equals 15 residues. Deletions cut 4 bases from V and 10 bases from J, with 17 bases between. Germline assignment: CDR1 SGHTA and CDR2 FQGNSA. Quantitative 5'-RACE with molecular barcodes produced the TCR beta libraries. TCRdb processed the 5' RACE reads anew with MiXCR; each CDR3 protein has one entry. The table has about 390,000 distinct CDR3 sequences, approximately 20% seen once; the top ten hold roughly a sixth. With regard to this clonotype: Its matching antigen is unknown.

The clonotype originates from a male donor with ankylosing spondylitis. The rearrangement links TRBV7-2 to TRBJ1-6; D possibly corresponds to TRBD1 (5 bases). Sequencing was carried out using blood, either unsorted or a sorted T cell fraction (not recorded which). CDR3 coding DNA: TGTGCCAGCAGCTGGGGAGCGGGGGAGGAATCACCCCTCCACTTT. Translating gives CASSWGAGEESPLHF.